These T cell receptor beta chains were read from a single sample in a study of shared T cell receptors in the human thymus. The method was immunoSEQ multiplex PCR; TCRdb's version includes in-frame clones alone and lacks a portion of them. The sample gives 640,000 or so clones, around 87% of which show up once; 0.0094% is in the top ten. These data were also filed under a second study, of human thymus T cells.

Material for sequencing was thymocytes. These receptors were taken from a boy less than two years old with a congenital heart defect. Each CDR3 is given with its conserved first and last residue.

V | CDR3
TRBV7-8 | CASSLENASGRRREQFF
TRBV14 | CASSRQDEQYF
TRBV5-6 | CASSLWRDRLNTEAFF
TRBV9 | CASSARAGGHEQFF
TRBV6-6 | CASSYYRVEEEKLFF
TRBV29-1 | CSVEDSYEQYF
TRBV5-1 | CASSPGQGAEAFF
TRBV2 | CANDLVAGVGSYNEQFF
TRBV19 | CASSIKTSGRGNPYEQYF
TRBV5-1 | CASSLVDGTIPHEQYF
TRBV5-1 | CASSLQTGDLNTEAFF
TRBV27 | CASSHQETQYF
TRBV14 | CASSPAGQSNEKLFF
TRBV5-4 | CASSMGQGHEQYF
TRBV10-3 | CATRDRDNSPLHF
TRBV7-9 | CASSLEVWAGTEAFF
TRBV20-1 | CSYIAKNIQYF
TRBV27 | CASSFLGAGPSVREQYF
TRBV5-1 | CASSLAGEGGPANEQFF
TRBV28 | CASTWTEGCEQYF
TRBV27 | CASSRLTDTQYF
TRBV5-4 | CASSPDRLKNYGYTF